The clone carrying this T cell receptor (beta chain) appeared once. The antigen remains unidentified. This sample was included in a study of blood T cells in healthy people across ages. The study, taken as a whole, reports: The unsorted PBMCs prevented any conclusive comparison of naive versus antigen-experienced cells.

Using a J-beta primer mix together with a sample-barcoded 5' primer, a second PCR was run for roughly 6 to 11 cycles. Each of the cDNA molecules was tagged by a template-switch adaptor with 12 random nucleotides. MiXCR, applied by TCRdb to the 5' RACE reads, yields one record per CDR3 protein. Of about 730,000 distinct CDR3 sequences in the sample, approximately 43% are singletons; the top ten hold more than 20%. This CDR3 has 19 amino acids. V lost 2 bases and J 13 bases, leaving 36 bases between the germline ends. Germline CDR1 reads DFQATT; CDR2 reads SNEGSKA (reference sequence). Investigators took roughly 9.5 milliliters of peripheral blood from every donor. Isolation recovered at least 6 million PBMCs from every sample.

The chain recombines TRBV20-1 with TRBJ2-1; D remains ambiguous. The TCR was taken from a woman aged 55-75 years in good health. Specimen: blood. CDR3 DNA sequence: TGCAGTGCTAGATCGACGGACGAGGCACCGAAGGGCCCCCAAGAGACCCAGTTCTTC. It encodes CSARSTDEAPKGPQETQFF.